These 20 T cell receptor beta chains were all obtained from the same sample, sequenced in a study of a mutant IDH1 vaccine in newly diagnosed glioma. Time point here: week 35, safety follow-up. Vaccination comprised doses that each held 300 ug of mutant IDH1 20-mer peptide, plus topical imiquimod. Profiling relied on immunoSEQ multiplex PCR, and the TCRdb table lists in-frame clones only, not all of them. The sample holds over 55,000 clones, 81% seen once. For these TCRs, the target antigens are not known. The starting material was PBMCs, obtained from a glioma patient whose treatment included an IDH1 peptide vaccine. These receptors originate from a man in his forties with glioma.

This chain joins TRBV5-1 and TRBJ2-3, with D hard to call. V lost 0 bases and J lost 2, with 7 bases in between. CDR1 is SGHRS and CDR2 is YFSETQ in the germline V gene. This CDR3 contains 14 residues. The CDR3 is CASSLATFTDTQYF. Written as DNA, the CDR3 is TGCGCCAGCAGCTTGGCAACCTTCACAGATACGCAGTATTTT. The variable domain in full, completed from reference TRBV5-1 and TRBJ2-3, reads KAGVTQTPRYLIKTRGQQVTLSCSPISGHRSVSWYQQTPGQGLQFLFEYFSETQRNKGNFPGRFSGRQFSNSRSEMNVSTLELGDSALYLCASSLATFTDTQYFGPGTRLTVL.

This chain uses TRBV5-1 with TRBJ2-2, with D unresolved. The CDR3 runs 13 residues. V lost 0 bases and J 9 bases, leaving 9 bases between the germline ends. Germline CDR1 SGHRS, CDR2 YFSETQ. The CDR3 bases are TGCGCCAGCAGCTTGGGGGCCGGCAGGGAGCTGTTTTTT. It is translated as CASSLGAGRELFF.

The rearrangement links TRBV28 to TRBJ2-1; no clear D. V was clipped by 5 bases and J by 10 bases, with 9 bases between them. The length of the CDR3 is 11 residues. CDR1 is MDHEN, CDR2 SYDVKM, per germline. As DNA, the CDR3 is TGTGCCAGCAGTCCGTACGGGGAGCAGTTCTTC. This sequence encodes CASSPYGEQFF.

This clone showed up just a few times. The chain recombines TRBV7-6 with TRBJ1-2; perhaps TRBD1 as D (6 bases). This CDR3 has 15 residues. V lost 5 bases to trimming and J lost 4 bases, with 17 bases between them. The germline V gene has CDR1 SGHVS and CDR2 FNYEAQ. As DNA, the CDR3 is TGTGCCAGCAGCGCAAATTTGGACAGCCTCTATGGCTACACCTTC. It translates to CASSANLDSLYGYTF.

This clone has a handful of counts. The chain is built from TRBV2 and TRBJ1-2; 7 nucleotides match TRBD1. Germline lookup yields CDR1 SNHLY and CDR2 FYNNEI. This CDR3 is built from 13 residues. V lost 6 bases, J lost 6 bases, and 7 bases stayed unmatched. The CDR3 sequence is CASRDRRSNGYTF. Here the CDR3 DNA reads TGTGCCAGCAGGGACAGGAGGAGCAATGGCTACACCTTC.

This clone has just a few counts. V and J are TRBV19 and TRBJ2-1, with TRBD1 as a possible D gene (6 bases). Germline CDR1 reads LNHDA; CDR2 reads SQIVND (reference sequence). V lost 10 bases, J lost 0 bases, and 16 bases lay in between. The CDR3 is made up of 15 amino acids. The CDR3 loop is CATRIDRSSYNEQFF. DNA of the CDR3: TGTGCCACTAGAATCGACAGGAGCTCCTACAATGAGCAGTTCTTC.

The chain carries TRBV10-1 and TRBJ2-7; possibly TRBD1 or TRBD2 for D (5 bases each). Germline CDR1 reads WNHNN; CDR2 reads SYGVQD (reference sequence). The length of the CDR3 is 16 residues. The ends were cut back, 1 base at V and 0 bases at J, with 13 bases in the middle. This CDR3 reads CASSEYRDASSYEQYF. Here the CDR3 DNA reads TGCGCCAGCAGTGAGTACCGGGACGCGAGCTCCTACGAGCAGTACTTC.

The rearrangement uses TRBV28 and TRBJ2-5, with D tentatively TRBD1 (5 bases). The CDR3 has 12 residues. Trimming shortened V by 2 bases and J by 4 bases, and 5 bases separated the two germline ends. In germline, CDR1 is MDHEN, CDR2 SYDVKM. The CDR3 sequence: CASSLRGETQYF. CDR3 nucleotides: TGTGCCAGCAGTTTAAGGGGAGAGACCCAGTACTTC.

The chain has TRBV4-3 and TRBJ2-2; D ambiguous. V dropped 1 base and J dropped 2 bases, with 8 bases sitting between them. Germline CDR1 LGHNA, CDR2 YSLEER. The CDR3 extends over 15 amino acids. The CDR3 protein is CASSQAGGNTGELFF. CDR3 sequence (DNA): TGCGCCAGCAGCCAAGCAGGCGGAAACACCGGGGAGCTGTTTTTT.

The chain joins TRBV5-6 to TRBJ2-7, with 7 bases that match TRBD1. The CDR3 has 16 amino acids. Trimming at V came to 6 bases and at J to 5 bases, leaving 17 bases not matched to a gene. Germline CDR1 SGHDT, CDR2 YYEEEE. CDR3 in amino acids: CASISLRLQGYNEQYF. For the CDR3, the DNA is TGTGCCAGCATCTCGCTTCGTCTACAGGGGTACAACGAGCAGTACTTC.

The V and J genes are TRBV5-1 and TRBJ2-5; 9 nucleotides line up with TRBD1. V was pared by 0 bases and J by 4 bases, with 7 bases of the junction left unmatched. Germline CDR1 SGHRS, CDR2 YFSETQ. The CDR3 consists of 16 residues. CDR3 protein: CASSLGTGGASETQYF. The CDR3 DNA reads as TGCGCCAGCAGCTTGGGAACAGGGGGCGCATCAGAGACCCAGTACTTC.

This chain links TRBV7-2 with TRBJ2-2; tentatively, D is TRBD2 (6 bases). V lost 5 bases and J lost 4, with 11 bases in between. Germline CDR1 and CDR2: SGHTA and FQGNSA. There are 14 residues in the CDR3. Here the CDR3 DNA reads TGTGCCAGCAGCCAGACGACTAGCACCGGGGAGCTGTTTTTT. Protein product: CASSQTTSTGELFF.

The CDR3: CASSRQGADTEAFF. CDR3 nucleotide sequence: TGTGCCAGCTCACGACAGGGGGCGGACACTGAAGCTTTCTTT. V usage is TRBV18 and J usage is TRBJ1-1; TRBD1 matches 10 bases. V lost 4 bases, J lost 3 bases, and 2 bases stayed unmatched. Germline values: CDR1 KGHSH, CDR2 LQKENI. CDR3 length: 14 residues.

The rearrangement links TRBV19 to TRBJ1-1; D unresolved. The CDR3 consists of 17 residues. Between the trimmed V and J ends, which lost 4 bases and 1 base, there was a span of 19 bases. Germline V gene data show CDR1 as LNHDA and CDR2 as SQIVND (reference sequence). This chain's CDR3 is CASSTRTFPLGNTEAFF. The CDR3 coding sequence is TGTGCCAGTAGTACGAGGACTTTTCCGTTGGGGAACACTGAAGCTTTCTTT.

The chain employs TRBV7-2 and TRBJ2-2; the D is unclear. The V gene lost 5 bases and the J gene lost 0 bases, with 7 bases spanning the gap. Germline V gene data show CDR1 as SGHTA and CDR2 as FQGNSA. CDR3 size: 14 residues. DNA of the CDR3: TGTGCCAGCAGCGCAATTGCGAACACCGGGGAGCTGTTTTTT. Translation: CASSAIANTGELFF.

V usage is TRBV7-9 and J usage is TRBJ2-3, with 8 bases matching TRBD2. J gave up 3 bases and V 5 bases, and 7 bases lay outside the gene matches. Germline V gives CDR1 SEHNR, CDR2 FQNEAQ (reference sequence). The CDR3 length is 15 residues. The CDR3 protein is CASSPLGGATDTQYF. CDR3 nucleotides: TGTGCCAGCAGCCCCCTCGGGGGGGCGACAGATACGCAGTATTTT.

This chain connects TRBV27 to TRBJ2-7; tentatively, D is TRBD2 (5 bases). The CDR3 contains 13 residues. V lost 4 bases and J 3 bases, leaving 10 bases between the germline ends. The germline V gene has CDR1 MNHEY and CDR2 SMNVEV (reference sequence). The CDR3 loop is CASSSYRGYEQYF. The CDR3, as DNA: TGTGCCAGCAGTTCATATCGGGGCTACGAGCAGTACTTC.

The rearrangement links TRBV6-1 to TRBJ2-2; TRBD1 is a possible D gene (6 bases). Between the trimmed V and J ends, which lost 6 bases and 3 bases, there was a span of 11 bases. The CDR3 is made up of 14 amino acids. Germline V lookup: CDR1 MNHNS, CDR2 SASEGT. CDR3 residues: CASSKAGDTGELFF. The CDR3, as DNA: TGTGCCAGCAGCAAGGCAGGGGACACCGGGGAGCTGTTTTTT.

The chain has TRBV5-1 and TRBJ1-3; TRBD1 matches at 11 bases. The V and J ends lost 4 bases and 7 bases, in that order; junction bases with no gene match: 4. The CDR3 has 14 residues. Germline CDR1 SGHRS, CDR2 YFSETQ. CDR3 coding DNA: TGCGCCAGCAGCCCGGGACAGGGGGGCAACACCATATATTTT. It is translated as CASSPGQGGNTIYF.

This chain connects TRBV7-9 to TRBJ2-1; possibly TRBD2 for D (5 bases). Trimming cost V 8 bases and J 8 bases, with 16 bases left between them. The CDR3 totals 13 residues. Germline CDR1 SEHNR, CDR2 FQNEAQ (reference sequence). CDR3 sequence: CASSLHSSDEQFF. The DNA of the CDR3 is TGTGCCAGCTCCTTGCACAGTAGCGATGAGCAGTTCTTC.